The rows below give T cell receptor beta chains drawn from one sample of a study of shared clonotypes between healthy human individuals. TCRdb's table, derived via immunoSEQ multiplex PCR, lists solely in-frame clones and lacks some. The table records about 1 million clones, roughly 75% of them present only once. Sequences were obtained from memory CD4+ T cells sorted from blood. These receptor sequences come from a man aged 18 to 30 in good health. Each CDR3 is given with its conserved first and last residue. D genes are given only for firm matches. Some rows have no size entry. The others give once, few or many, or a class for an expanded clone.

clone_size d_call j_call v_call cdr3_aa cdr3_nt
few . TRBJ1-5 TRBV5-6 CASRSRGEGNQPQHF TGTGCCAGCAGGTCTAGGGGCGAAGGCAATCAGCCCCAGCATTTT
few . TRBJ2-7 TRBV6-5 CATSTPRYEQYF TGTGCCACCTCGACACCAAGGTACGAGCAGTACTTC
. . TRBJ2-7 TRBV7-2 CASSLDRGSLEQYF TGTGCCAGCAGCTTAGATCGGGGTTCGCTCGAGCAGTACTTC
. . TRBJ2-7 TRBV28 CASSFTAVEQYF TGTGCCAGCAGTTTCACAGCGGTCGAGCAGTACTTC
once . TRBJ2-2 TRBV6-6 CASNVQGGTGELFF TGTGCCAGCAATGTACAGGGAGGCACCGGGGAGCTGTTTTTT
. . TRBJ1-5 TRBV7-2 CASSLDWGSNQPQHF TGTGCCAGCAGCTTAGATTGGGGTAGCAATCAGCCCCAGCATTTT
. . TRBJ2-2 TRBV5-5 CASSLTGSRGTGELFF TGTGCCAGCAGCTTGACAGGGAGTAGGGGCACCGGGGAGCTGTTTTTT
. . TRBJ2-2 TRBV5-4 CASRESYLPGELFF TGTGCCAGCAGGGAATCTTATCTCCCCGGGGAGCTGTTTTTT
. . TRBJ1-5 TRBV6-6 CASSSTDSNQPQHF TGTGCCAGCAGTTCGACAGATAGCAATCAGCCCCAGCATTTT
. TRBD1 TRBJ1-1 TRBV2 CASSVRTGEAFF TGTGCCAGCAGTGTTAGGACAGGGGAAGCTTTCTTT
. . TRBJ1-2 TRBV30 CAWGQGKNYGYTF TGTGCCTGGGGGCAAGGAAAGAACTATGGCTACACCTTC
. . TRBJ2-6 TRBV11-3 CASSFGGRMSGANVLTF TGTGCCAGCAGCTTTGGGGGGCGAATGTCTGGGGCCAACGTCCTGACTTTC
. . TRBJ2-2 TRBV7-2 CASSRFTGELFF TGTGCCAGCAGCCGTTTTACCGGGGAGCTGTTTTTT
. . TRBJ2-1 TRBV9 CASSARVWTDYNEQFF TGTGCCAGCAGCGCCCGAGTTTGGACAGACTACAATGAGCAGTTCTTC
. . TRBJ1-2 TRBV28 CASSFPISNYGYTF TGTGCCAGCAGTTTTCCTATCTCAAACTATGGCTACACCTTC
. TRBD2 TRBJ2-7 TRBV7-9 CASSWTSGAYEQYF TGTGCCAGCAGCTGGACTAGCGGGGCATACGAGCAGTACTTC
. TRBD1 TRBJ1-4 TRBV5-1 CASSPTGTGIGEKLFF TGCGCCAGCAGCCCGACCGGGACAGGGATTGGTGAAAAACTGTTTTTT
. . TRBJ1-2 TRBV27 CASSGGRGGYGYTF TGTGCCAGCAGTGGGGGCAGGGGAGGCTATGGCTACACCTTC
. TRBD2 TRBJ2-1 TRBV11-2 CASSQAGGSYNEQFF TGTGCCAGCAGCCAGGCGGGGGGCTCCTACAATGAGCAGTTCTTC
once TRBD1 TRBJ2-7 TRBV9 CASSTRTGTGTEQYF TGTGCCAGCAGCACTCGAACCGGGACAGGGACCGAGCAGTACTTC